Each of the 23 T cell receptor beta chains below was sequenced from the same sample in a study of blood T cell repertoires in COVID-19. Produced via immunoSEQ multiplex PCR; TCRdb's table is partial and in-frame only. The sample lists over 45,000 clones, around 83% occurring once. Specimen: peripheral blood. The receptors were sampled from an elderly woman with acute or convalescent COVID-19.

This clone turned up a few times. The chain uses TRBV29-1 and TRBJ1-6, with 8 bases aligning to TRBD1. V gave up 3 bases and J gave up 2 bases; unmatched junction bases: 15. CDR3 length equals 19 residues. Per germline, CDR1 SQVTM and CDR2 ANQGSEA. CDR3 bases: TGCAGCGTTGAGCGGTTTCTCTGGGACAGGAAAACCTATAATTCACCCCTCCACTTT. It encodes CSVERFLWDRKTYNSPLHF.

This chain joins TRBV18 and TRBJ1-3; D gene uncertain. This CDR3 is 17 amino acids long. The V gene lost 6 bases and the J gene lost 2 bases, with 20 bases spanning the gap. Looked up from germline, CDR1 is KGHSH and CDR2 is LQKENI. The CDR3 region has the DNA TGTGCCAGCTCGCCCGGGATCCCCTCGAAGGCTGGAAACACCATATATTTT. Translating gives CASSPGIPSKAGNTIYF.

The chain recombines TRBV5-1 with TRBJ1-4; D unclear. Germline CDR1 and CDR2: SGHRS and YFSETQ. The V gene lost 1 base and the J gene lost 6 bases, with 16 bases spanning the gap. CDR3 size: 16 residues. The CDR3 sequence: CASSLSATSHYEKLFF. The CDR3 nucleotides are TGCGCCAGCAGCTTGTCGGCGACATCGCATTATGAAAAACTGTTTTTT. Full variable domain (rest looked up from reference TRBV5-1 and TRBJ1-4): KAGVTQTPRYLIKTRGQQVTLSCSPISGHRSVSWYQQTPGQGLQFLFEYFSETQRNKGNFPGRFSGRQFSNSRSEMNVSTLELGDSALYLCASSLSATSHYEKLFFGSGTQLSVL.

This clone was seen more than once but under ten times. The chain combines TRBV5-6 with TRBJ1-1; D may be TRBD1 (6 bases). Germline loops: CDR1 SGHDT, CDR2 YYEEEE. V lost 4 bases and J 5 bases, leaving 15 bases between the germline ends. This CDR3 has 14 amino acids. This chain's CDR3 is CASSLRGYRTEAFF. Here the CDR3 DNA reads TGTGCCAGCAGCCTAAGGGGGTATAGGACTGAAGCTTTCTTT. Complete variable domain (other parts from reference TRBV5-6 and TRBJ1-1): DAGVTQSPTHLIKTRGQQVTLRCSPKSGHDTVSWYQQALGQGPQFIFQYYEEEERQRGNFPDRFSGHQFPNYSSELNVNALLLGDSALYLCASSLRGYRTEAFFGQGTRLTVV.

The genes are TRBV5-1 and TRBJ2-2; 7 positions match TRBD1. J lost 7 bases, V lost 4 bases, and 10 bases had no gene match. CDR1 is SGHRS and CDR2 is YFSETQ in the germline V gene. This CDR3 is built from 15 residues. CDR3 amino acids: CASSLRDSIDGELFF. The DNA of the CDR3 is TGCGCCAGCAGCCTTCGGGACAGCATCGACGGGGAGCTGTTTTTT. Using reference TRBV5-1 and TRBJ2-2 for the parts outside the CDR3, the full variable domain is KAGVTQTPRYLIKTRGQQVTLSCSPISGHRSVSWYQQTPGQGLQFLFEYFSETQRNKGNFPGRFSGRQFSNSRSEMNVSTLELGDSALYLCASSLRDSIDGELFFGEGSRLTVL.

The genes are TRBV10-1 and TRBJ1-1; TRBD1 matches 10 bases. The germline V gene encodes CDR1 WNHNN and CDR2 SYGVQD (reference sequence). CDR3 length: 14 amino acids. The ends lost 2 bases at V and 3 bases at J; junction bases unmatched: 0. The CDR3, as DNA: TGCGCCAGCAGTGAGGGGACAGGGGACACTGAAGCTTTCTTT. This encodes CASSEGTGDTEAFF.

The chain carries TRBV7-2 and TRBJ1-2, with D perhaps matching TRBD1 (5 bases). This CDR3 spans 14 amino acids. V lost 5 bases and J lost 2, with 12 bases in between. Germline V gene data show CDR1 as SGHTA and CDR2 as FQGNSA. The CDR3 is CASSLGGGNYGYTF. CDR3 DNA sequence: TGTGCCAGCAGCCTCGGGGGGGGAAACTATGGCTACACCTTC.

The gene calls are TRBV25-1 and TRBJ1-4, with a tentative D call TRBD1 (5 bases). This CDR3 is built from 16 residues. The V gene lost 5 bases and the J gene lost 5 bases, with 18 bases spanning the gap. From germline, CDR1 is MGHDK and CDR2 SYGVNS. The CDR3 here is CASSQGSARGNEKLFF. The CDR3 DNA reads as TGTGCCAGCAGTCAGGGAAGCGCTAGGGGCAATGAAAAACTGTTTTTT.

The genes are TRBV19 and TRBJ2-5, with D perhaps matching TRBD1 (6 bases). V lost 1 base and J 5 bases, leaving 11 bases between the germline ends. Germline V gene lookup returns CDR1 LNHDA and CDR2 SQIVND (reference sequence). This CDR3 region has 14 residues. CDR3 nucleotide sequence: TGTGCCAGTAGTATAGGACAGGCGACGGAGACCCAGTACTTC. Amino acid sequence: CASSIGQATETQYF.

The chain employs TRBV15 and TRBJ1-2; 10 bases agree with TRBD1. V lost 1 base and J lost 7; bases outside the gene matches: 15. The CDR3 totals 18 residues. CDR1 is LNHNV and CDR2 is YYDKDF in the germline V gene (reference sequence). In DNA, the CDR3 is TGTGCCACCAGCAGAGCTGGACAGGGGGGAAGTATAACGTCTGGCTACACCTTC. It translates to CATSRAGQGGSITSGYTF.

The CDR3 loop reads CASSRPGQANQPQHF. The DNA for the CDR3 is TGTGCCAGTAGTAGGCCGGGACAGGCCAATCAGCCCCAGCATTTT. The V call is TRBV19, the J call TRBJ1-5, with 8 bases identical to TRBD1. The CDR3 loop spans 15 amino acids. The germline V gene has CDR1 LNHDA and CDR2 SQIVND (reference sequence). Trimming took 4 bases from V and 3 from J; bases not matched to a gene: 5. Using reference TRBV19 and TRBJ1-5 for the parts outside the CDR3, the full variable domain is DGGITQSPKYLFRKEGQNVTLSCEQNLNHDAMYWYRQDPGQGLRLIYYSQIVNDFQKGDIAEGYSVSREKKESFPLTVTSAQKNPTAFYLCASSRPGQANQPQHFGDGTRLSIL.

This clone was picked up one time. The rearrangement uses TRBV5-5 and TRBJ1-1; unclear D gene. Trimming removed 2 bases from V and 2 bases from J, with 13 bases in between. The germline V gene has CDR1 SGHKS and CDR2 YYEKEE (reference sequence). The CDR3 runs to 15 residues. DNA of the CDR3: TGTGCCAGCAGCTTACGAGGATCCACTAACACTGAAGCTTTCTTT. As protein: CASSLRGSTNTEAFF.

V is TRBV29-1 and J is TRBJ2-1; 12 bases line up with TRBD2. The CDR3 spans 16 residues. CDR1 is SQVTM and CDR2 is ANQGSEA in the germline V gene. V dropped 0 bases and J dropped 3; count of bases not matched to a gene: 3. CDR3 bases: TGCAGCGTTGAAGATCTAGCGGGGGGGATCTACAATGAGCAGTTCTTC. Translation: CSVEDLAGGIYNEQFF.

The sample holds one count of this clone. The chain recombines TRBV21-1 with TRBJ1-2; the table's D gene call, TRBD1, was not cross checked with the DNA. TRBV21-1 has pseudogene status. This CDR3 region has 20 residues. The CDR3 region has the DNA TGTGCCAGCAGCCGCAAAAATTCGGGACAGGGGGCGCGGGCGCACGTTGGCTACACCTTC. This encodes CASSRKNSGQGARAHVGYTF.

This sequence joins TRBV23-1 and TRBJ2-1; D remains unclear. TRBV23-1 is designated an ORF whose function remains uncertain. The CDR3 is 16 residues long. V lost 0 bases to trimming and J lost 5 bases, with 14 bases between them. The CDR3 region is CASSQSYGSAHNEQFF. In DNA, the CDR3 is TGCGCCAGCAGTCAATCGTACGGGTCAGCCCACAATGAGCAGTTCTTC.

The genes are TRBV7-2 and TRBJ1-1, with D tentatively TRBD1 (6 bases). This CDR3 has 15 amino acids. CDR1 is SGHTA and CDR2 is FQGNSA in the germline V gene. V lost 3 bases and J 1 base, leaving 12 bases between the germline ends. This chain's CDR3 is CASSLPRRGNTEAFF. CDR3 DNA: TGTGCCAGCAGCTTGCCTCGCAGGGGGAACACTGAAGCTTTCTTT.

The chain recombines TRBV25-1 with TRBJ1-4; weak D call: TRBD1 (5 bases). CDR3 length: 15 amino acids. The germline V gene encodes CDR1 MGHDK and CDR2 SYGVNS. V gave up 4 bases and J gave up 8 bases, with 17 bases separating them. The CDR3 DNA reads as TGTGCCAGCAGTGGGAGGACTACCCCAGGGGAAAAACTGTTTTTT. This sequence encodes CASSGRTTPGEKLFF.

This rearrangement joins TRBV6-5 to TRBJ1-1; D ambiguous. Trimming left V 5 bases short and J 1 base short, with 14 bases between. Germline loops: CDR1 MNHEY, CDR2 SVGAGI. The CDR3 has 15 amino acids. The CDR3 region has the DNA TGTGCCAGCAGTCTGGAGCCTGTGCCGAACACTGAAGCTTTCTTT. This translates into CASSLEPVPNTEAFF.

This clone was observed a handful of times. The V call is TRBV5-6, the J call TRBJ2-7; D is possibly TRBD2 (5 bases). Trimming shortened V by 1 base and J by 0 bases, and 11 bases separated the two germline ends. The germline V gene has CDR1 SGHDT and CDR2 YYEEEE. This CDR3 has 15 residues. The chain's CDR3 is CASSLPSPTSYEQYF. In DNA form, the CDR3 reads TGTGCCAGCAGCTTGCCTAGCCCGACCTCCTACGAGCAGTACTTC.

This chain links TRBV15 with TRBJ1-2; TRBD1 is a possible D gene (5 bases). Trimming pared 5 bases from V and 6 bases from J, leaving 19 bases between. The CDR3 sequence is 15 residues long. Per germline, CDR1 LNHNV and CDR2 YYDKDF (reference sequence). The DNA of the CDR3 is TGTGCCACCAGCGAGGGAGAGAACGGGGGGGATGGCTACACCTTC. It yields the protein CATSEGENGGDGYTF. The full variable domain, with the rest looked up from reference TRBV15 and TRBJ1-2, is DAMVIQNPRYQVTQFGKPVTLSCSQTLNHNVMYWYQQKSSQAPKLLFHYYDKDFNNEADTPDNFQSRRPNTSFCFLDIRSPGLGDTAMYLCATSEGENGGDGYTFGSGTRLTVV.

The chain couples TRBV11-2 to TRBJ2-7; 14 positions agree with TRBD2. V shed 0 bases and J 0 bases; nucleotides not matched to a gene: 7. CDR3 length: 19 residues. Per germline, CDR1 SGHAT and CDR2 FQNNGV. CDR3 in DNA: TGTGCCAGCAGCTTAGACCGGACTAGCGGGGGGCTCGACTCCTACGAGCAGTACTTC. Its translation is CASSLDRTSGGLDSYEQYF.

This clone showed up just once. This rearrangement joins TRBV11-2 to TRBJ2-3, with a weak D call TRBD2 (5 bases). V lost 5 bases to trimming and J lost 1 base, with 19 bases between them. The CDR3 sequence is 17 residues long. CDR1 SGHAT and CDR2 FQNNGV come from the germline V gene. The CDR3 DNA is TGTGCCAGCAGCCCCTTAGTCCAAGGGCGGGGCACAGATACGCAGTATTTT. The encoded protein is CASSPLVQGRGTDTQYF.

This clone was seen a handful of times. The chain is built from TRBV5-1 and TRBJ1-4; 8 bases map to TRBD1. The germline gives CDR1 SGHRS, CDR2 YFSETQ. The ends lost 3 bases at V and 3 bases at J; junction bases unmatched: 4. CDR3 size: 15 residues. DNA for the CDR3: TGCGCCAGCAGCTCTTGGACAGGGTCTAATGAAAAACTGTTTTTT. It specifies CASSSWTGSNEKLFF.